What follows describes a single T cell receptor (beta chain). Its matching antigen is unknown. Assay: immunoSEQ multiplex PCR; the TCRdb copy retains only in-frame clones and omits some. The data show some 7,800 clones, about 35% seen once. The cells of the mixed lymphocyte reaction underwent a roughly six-day coculture at 37°C. This entry belongs to a study of siplizumab effects on memory and regulatory T cells. V lost 1 base, J lost 2 bases, and 7 bases lay in between. In germline, CDR1 is LGHNT, CDR2 FRNRAP. The CDR3 spans 14 residues. The receptor comes from a human donor in good health; the cells came from an allogeneic mixed lymphocyte reaction. This chain links TRBV12-5 with TRBJ2-3, with D possibly matching TRBD2 (5 bases). The sample was CFSE-low (dividing) CD8+ T cells sorted from an allogeneic mixed lymphocyte reaction. This CDR3 reads CASGLARVTDTQYF. CDR3 in DNA: TGTGCTAGTGGTTTGGCGCGGGTCACAGATACGCAGTATTTT.